This T cell receptor beta chain was identified in a study of cytomegalovirus exposure and HLA in healthy donors (dated by TCRdb to 2017 to 2019). Study-wide context: According to an earlier analysis of 587 of the donors, about 179 million T cells yielded approximately 120 million unique TCR beta sequences and about 300 Gb of sequence data. An early release covering roughly 600 HLA-typed donors comprised around 300 gigabases of sequencing data and around 86 million unique TCR sequences. Among the 398 genotyped donors, 81% belonged to the genetic ancestry cluster associated with self-reported Caucasian donors. The study aimed to test whether cataloging public T cell receptors could reveal signatures of past pathogen exposure. The T cell repertoires of some 700 subjects were profiled by immunosequencing and related to cytomegalovirus serostatus. In addition to the first cohort of 650 to 800 subjects, a separate validation cohort of approximately 120 different subjects was used. The study combined high-throughput TCR immunosequencing, statistical association of individual TCRs with disease status, and machine learning to predict cytomegalovirus infection status. A later analysis re-examined previously published TCR beta repertoires from about 700 donors and added high-resolution HLA genotyping to investigate patterns of TCR occurrence. The later analysis used no new phenotypic data to find candidate immune exposures, relying instead on TCR beta sequences and their occurrence across donors. An earlier analysis of several hundred of the donors applied high-throughput TCR beta sequencing to assess whether each TCR beta V gene segment acted as functional or pseudogenic. Donor age, sex, ethnicity and CMV serostatus were collected together with the repertoire data. A later genetic analysis took genome-wide SNP genotypes for about 55% of the roughly 700 donors and used that subset as a discovery cohort. Every repertoire in the discovery cohort had been generated on one and the same sequencing platform. Both class I and class II loci were covered by HLA typing, at four-digit resolution. Typing coverage differed by locus: A, B, C, DRB1 and DQB1 were typed in roughly 620-630 donors, DQA1 in about 500, DPA1 in approximately 600, and DPB1 in 450 to 480. Roughly 5 DR-DQ haplotypes were handled as single units for association and clustering, since linkage in the cohort was strong. Among some 400 genotyped donors of the cohort, an average of around 250,000 unique TCR beta nucleotide sequences was sequenced per donor, of which about 20% were non-productive. The full study reports these points: Linkage disequilibrium might explain the correlated functional status among segregating V segments, but an unknown experimental factor could not be ruled out. In a later genetic analysis, fewer N-insertions in productive TCRs were reported among donors in an Asian-associated ancestry cluster than the roughly 700-donor mean. The sequencing pipeline was judged likely to have produced a cluster of highly shared sequence variants as a technical artifact. Approximately 16 rarely observed V segments, including chromosome 9 orphons, were excluded from the earlier analysis of about 610 of the donors because counts were too low. Specific HLA alleles were associated with some 15,000 TCR beta sequences at a false discovery rate of 0.05 in a later analysis. The presence/absence analyses assumed that sequencing depth was roughly uniform across donors, and that assumption may not be true. Three of the identified cytomegalovirus-associated TCR beta chains were confirmed in vitro to be specific for cytomegalovirus antigens. A later analysis found that most CMV-associated TCR beta chains appeared HLA-restricted, with HLA associations seemingly driven largely by CMV exposure. In a later analysis, HLA-associated TCR beta chains showed more clonal expansion and lower generation probabilities than non-associated chains that were equally common. Some IMGT-functional V segments, including TRBV6-2 and TRBV6-3, could not be distinguished by the 87-base-pair reads and were therefore excluded. For the cohort, immune exposure information was limited to CMV serostatus. When HLA alleles, especially DR and DQ, strongly co-occurred, TCR associations were difficult to assign to individual alleles. While some public TCRs were present in many individuals, most TCR sequences turned up only very rarely across donors. In a later analysis, TCR association rates were found to vary across HLA loci, with the most associated TCRs seen for DRB1 alleles and the fewest for HLA-C alleles. Several of the top co-occurrence clusters appeared to be linked to parvovirus B19, influenza, CMV and Epstein-Barr virus, according to a later analysis. A total of 150 to 200 TCR beta chains were listed by the study as associated with cytomegalovirus. The classifier was reported to diagnose cytomegalovirus status with high specificity and sensitivity in both the original and validation cohorts. In a later genetic analysis, a missense DCLRE1C variant was associated with V-gene and J-gene trimming of TCR beta chains, and the association was replicated in an independent cohort. It was suggested by the authors that the approach could potentially be generalized to other disease states and immunological phenotypes. A further reported finding was that TCR beta sequences accurately predicted the HLA-A and HLA-B alleles for most subjects in the first cohort. This cohort had only TCR beta chains sequenced, and the lack of alpha or paired-chain data limited which features could be detected. An earlier analysis of some 590 of the donors showed that most TCR beta V segments appeared in productive rearrangements either about 87% or about 30% of the time, which broadly matched IMGT annotations. Because HLA typing was missing for some donors at each locus, association tests included only the typed subset.

Comment on this clone: It lacks a known antigen.

Library prep was done by the immunoSEQ multiplex PCR assay. For the multiplex PCR, a mixture combining 60 forward primers for TCR Vbeta segments and 13 reverse primers for TCR Jbeta segments was used. A multiplex PCR assay on genomic DNA amplified the CDR3 region of rearranged TCR beta genes. The Illumina HiSeq System was used to sequence the amplified TCR beta libraries as 87-base-pair reads. Regarding the original processing steps: Across the 700 or so repertoires, a later analysis counted approximately 75 million unique TCR beta chains, roughly 11 million of which were shared by at least two donors. To remove PCR and sequencing errors, raw reads were error-corrected and collapsed into unique sequences using a nearest-neighbor algorithm that merged closely related sequences. To assign V, D and J gene segments, CDR3 sequences were aligned to IMGT reference sequences. For a sequence to be retained, a match of at least six nucleotides was required to both a V gene segment and a J gene segment. Rearrangements were classified as productive when the CDR3 lacked stop codons and remained in frame with V and J, and all other rearrangements were classified as non-productive. CDR3 was defined by IMGT convention, running from the second conserved V-encoded cysteine to the conserved J-encoded phenylalanine. Sequences without an unambiguous match to a single V gene segment were excluded from the earlier analysis of a few hundred of the donors. In an earlier analysis of approximately 590 of the donors, a V segment was called functional when productive rearrangements were above 56.7%, and segregating when the standard deviation between donors exceeded 5%. A statistical classification framework was built for diagnosing cytomegalovirus status from the catalog of TCR beta chain sequences. V and J gene assignment, in a later analysis, came from comparing TCR nucleotide sequences with IMGT/GENE-DB human TR gene sequences. A later analysis assigned CDR3 sequences and most-parsimonious VDJ recombination scenarios with the TCRdist pipeline. In a later analysis, every TCR beta chain was defined by the combination of its CDR3 amino acid sequence and its V-gene family, and reads without a unique V-gene family were dropped. In a later analysis, some 600 highly shared, low-generation-probability nucleotide sequences were removed to address suspected cross-contamination and a sequencing artifact. For each public chain, a later analysis derived a clonal expansion index from normalized ranks of inferred template counts within each repertoire. In a later analysis, generation probabilities were computed using a VDJ recombination model fitted to out-of-frame rearrangements, and the results were checked against IGoR. A later analysis scored TCR-TCR, TCR-HLA and TCR-CMV co-occurrence with hypergeometric tests, applying a repertoire-size bias correction to TCR pairs. A later analysis estimated false discovery rates by permuting HLA or CMV assignments 20 times. In a later analysis, co-occurring TCRs were grouped with DBSCAN, and TCRdist sequence similarity was added when clustering was performed within HLA-allele-positive subsets. For co-occurrence clustering, repertoires with fewer than 30,000 or more than 120,000 public chains were excluded, along with roughly five repertoires with anomalous nucleotide sharing. Entries here come from immuneACCESS through TCRdb and include only in-frame sequences with V and J called. Some clones fail to appear in such tables; in the studies checked, an unresolved V gene covers under half of the shortfall, and the cause of the remainder is unknown. The V and J calls and clone size come from that table; D and trimming were worked out from the DNA. This sample's table contains about 190,000 clones. 5.5% to 7.5% of the sample is in the top ten clones.

The CDR3, from cysteine to phenylalanine, totals 16 residues. Only the CDR3 portion is preserved as DNA: 48 bases, with reading frame beginning at the first base. The cohort comprised several hundred healthy bone marrow donors. Cohort members were all nominally healthy when sampled, although unrecorded immune exposures were likely present. The donor tested CMV seronegative and was one of the 352 seronegative cohort members. Each donor provided a peripheral blood sample, and peripheral blood mononuclear cells were used for TCR beta sequencing. Genomic DNA was extracted from the blood cell samples with the Qiagen DNeasy Blood Extraction Kit.

The source of this sequence is a man under 40 in good health and CMV-seronegative. This chain is built from TRBV21-1 and TRBJ2-2; the table's D call TRBD2 went unverified against the DNA. TRBV21-1 is tagged as a pseudogene. Sequencing used PBMCs. The DNA sequence is given as TGTGCCAGCAGCAAAACAAGGAGGGAGGGAGCCGGGGAGCTGTTTTTT. Its product reads: CASSKTRREGAGELFF.